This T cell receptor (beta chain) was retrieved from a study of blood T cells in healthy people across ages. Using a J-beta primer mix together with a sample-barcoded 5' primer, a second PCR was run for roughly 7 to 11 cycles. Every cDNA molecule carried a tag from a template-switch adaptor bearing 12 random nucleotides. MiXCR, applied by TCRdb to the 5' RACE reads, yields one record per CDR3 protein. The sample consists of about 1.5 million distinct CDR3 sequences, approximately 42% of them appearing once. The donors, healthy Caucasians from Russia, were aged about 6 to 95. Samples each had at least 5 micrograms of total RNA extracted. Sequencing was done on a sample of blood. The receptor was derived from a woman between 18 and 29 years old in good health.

Here the CDR3 reads CASSPHRGGEQYF. In nucleotides, the CDR3 is TGTGCCAGCAGTCCCCACAGGGGGGGAGAGCAGTACTTC. J is TRBJ2-7 and V is TRBV27; D possibly corresponds to TRBD1 (8 bases). CDR1 and CDR2 (germline): MNHEY, SMNVEV (reference sequence). This CDR3 contains 13 residues. V was trimmed by 5 bases and J by 7 bases, leaving 15 bases between them.